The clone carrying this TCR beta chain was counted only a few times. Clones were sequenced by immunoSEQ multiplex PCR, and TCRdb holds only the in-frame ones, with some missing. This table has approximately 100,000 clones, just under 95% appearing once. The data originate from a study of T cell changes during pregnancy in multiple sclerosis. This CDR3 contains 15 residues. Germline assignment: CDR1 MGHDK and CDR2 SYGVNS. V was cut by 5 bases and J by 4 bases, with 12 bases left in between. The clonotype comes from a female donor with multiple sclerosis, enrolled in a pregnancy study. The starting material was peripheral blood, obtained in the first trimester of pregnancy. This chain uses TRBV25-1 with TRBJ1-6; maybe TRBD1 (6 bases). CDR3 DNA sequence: TGTGCCAGCAGTAATACAGGGTCTTATAATTCACCCCTCCACTTT. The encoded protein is CASSNTGSYNSPLHF.